Described below is a single T cell receptor (beta chain) sequence and its context. This sample was taken from a study of blood T cell repertoires in COVID-19. Participant ages covered about 18 to 95 years across 25 or so US areas. The CDR3 has 12 amino acids. The germline gives CDR1 MNHEY, CDR2 SMNVEV (reference sequence). Trimming took 5 bases from V and 8 from J; bases not matched to a gene: 3. How the authors handled the data: It was from reference gene primer amplification that nucleated cell counts were estimated. The repertoire was sequenced with immunoSEQ multiplex PCR; TCRdb's copy has only in-frame clones and lacks some. V, J and clone size reflect that table, while D and trimming were determined from the DNA. The data show over 250,000 clones, more than 75% seen once.

This TCR came from a woman aged 55-69 years in a cohort exposed to, infected with or recovered from COVID-19 (not recorded which). Sequencing input: PBMCs or T cells enriched from blood (not recorded which). The chain recombines TRBV27 with TRBJ1-2, with TRBD1 identical over 9 bases. The CDR3 spells CASSATGGGYTF. CDR3 nucleotides: TGTGCCAGCAGTGCTACAGGGGGCGGCTACACCTTC.